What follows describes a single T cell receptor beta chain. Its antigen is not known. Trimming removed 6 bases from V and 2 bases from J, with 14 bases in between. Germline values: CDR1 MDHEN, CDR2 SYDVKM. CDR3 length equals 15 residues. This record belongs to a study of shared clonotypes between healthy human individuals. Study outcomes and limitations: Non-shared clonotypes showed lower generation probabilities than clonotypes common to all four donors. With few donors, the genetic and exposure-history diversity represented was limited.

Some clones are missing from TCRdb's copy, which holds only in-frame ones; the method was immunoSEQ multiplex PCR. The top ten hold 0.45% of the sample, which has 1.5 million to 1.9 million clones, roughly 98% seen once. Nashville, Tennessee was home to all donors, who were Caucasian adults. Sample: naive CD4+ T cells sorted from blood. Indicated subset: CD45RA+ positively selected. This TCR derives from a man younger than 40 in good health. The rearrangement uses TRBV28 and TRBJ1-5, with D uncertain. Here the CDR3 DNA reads TGTGCCAGCAGGGAAGCGGGTGGTCGCAATCAGCCCCAGCATTTT. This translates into CASREAGGRNQPQHF. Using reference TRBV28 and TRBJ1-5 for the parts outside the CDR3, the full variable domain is DVKVTQSSRYLVKRTGEKVFLECVQDMDHENMFWYRQDPGLGLRLIYFSYDVKMKEKGDIPEGYSVSREKKERFSLILESASTNQTSMYLCASREAGGRNQPQHFGDGTRLSIL.